The 20 T cell receptor beta chains below all came from one sample that was sequenced in a study of blood T cell repertoires in COVID-19. Some clones are missing from TCRdb's copy, which holds only in-frame ones; the method was immunoSEQ multiplex PCR. The sample records fewer than 250,000 clones, 84% being singletons. The sequenced sample was PBMCs or T cells enriched from blood (not recorded which). These receptors all stem from a woman in her 30s who had recovered from COVID-19.

This clone has only a few counts. The V and J genes are TRBV28 and TRBJ1-1; D perhaps matches TRBD1 (5 bases). Trimming cost V 6 bases and J 0 bases, with 14 bases left between them. The length of the CDR3 is 15 residues. CDR1 and CDR2 (germline): MDHEN, SYDVKM. CDR3 residues: CASRGGGAMNTEAFF. The DNA of the CDR3 is TGTGCCAGCAGGGGCGGGGGAGCTATGAACACTGAAGCTTTCTTT. Using reference TRBV28 and TRBJ1-1 for the parts outside the CDR3, the full variable domain is DVKVTQSSRYLVKRTGEKVFLECVQDMDHENMFWYRQDPGLGLRLIYFSYDVKMKEKGDIPEGYSVSREKKERFSLILESASTNQTSMYLCASRGGGAMNTEAFFGQGTRLTVV.

This chain links TRBV5-5 with TRBJ2-7, with TRBD1 as a possible D gene (6 bases). The V gene lost 5 bases and the J gene lost 5 bases, with 14 bases spanning the gap. The germline V gene encodes CDR1 SGHKS and CDR2 YYEKEE (reference sequence). This CDR3 has 13 residues. The CDR3 sequence: CASRLQGANEQYF. The CDR3 bases are TGTGCCAGCAGATTACAGGGTGCAAACGAGCAGTACTTC.

This clone showed up many times. The chain employs TRBV29-1 and TRBJ2-5; D is possibly TRBD1 (5 bases). CDR1 and CDR2 (germline): SQVTM, ANQGSEA. The V gene lost 7 bases and the J gene lost 0 bases, with 12 bases spanning the gap. This CDR3 region has 13 residues. CDR3 sequence (DNA): TGCAGCGCCAAGACAGCGTACCAAGAGACCCAGTACTTC. Encoded protein: CSAKTAYQETQYF. The full variable domain, with the rest looked up from reference TRBV29-1 and TRBJ2-5, is SAVISQKPSRDICQRGTSLTIQCQVDSQVTMMFWYRQQPGQSLTLIATANQGSEATYESGFVIDKFPISRPNLTFSTLTVSNMSPEDSSIYLCSAKTAYQETQYFGPGTRLLVL.

This clone has a handful of counts. The chain recombines TRBV5-1 with TRBJ2-1; 10 nucleotides line up with TRBD2. Germline CDR1 is SGHRS and CDR2 is YFSETQ. CDR3 length: 15 residues. J gave up 4 bases and V 5 bases, and 6 bases lay outside the gene matches. DNA for the CDR3: TGCGCCAGCAGACACGGACTAGCGGATTACAATGAGCAGTTCTTC. This translates into CASRHGLADYNEQFF.

This chain uses TRBV9 with TRBJ2-2; weak D call: TRBD2 (7 bases). The length of the CDR3 is 15 residues. V was shortened by 2 bases and J by 4 bases, with 12 bases between the two germline ends. CDR1 SGDLS and CDR2 YYNGEE come from the germline V gene. CDR3 sequence: CASSVEGGSTGELFF. CDR3 in DNA: TGTGCCAGCAGCGTGGAGGGGGGGTCCACCGGGGAGCTGTTTTTT.

The gene calls are TRBV15 and TRBJ2-2; 9 bases line up with TRBD2. Germline V gene sequence: CDR1 LNHNV, CDR2 YYDKDF (reference sequence). V shed 1 base and J 0 bases; nucleotides not matched to a gene: 3. The CDR3 contains 17 residues. This CDR3 is CATSRASGATNTGELFF. CDR3 bases: TGTGCCACCAGCAGAGCTAGCGGGGCCACGAACACCGGGGAGCTGTTTTTT.

The genes are TRBV27 and TRBJ2-6, with TRBD1 as a possible D gene (5 bases). V lost 0 bases and J lost 2, with 14 bases in between. The CDR3 has 18 residues. The germline V gene has CDR1 MNHEY and CDR2 SMNVEV (reference sequence). The CDR3 sequence is CASSLSPTEGAGANVLTF. In DNA, the CDR3 is TGTGCCAGCAGTTTATCGCCGACAGAAGGTGCTGGGGCCAACGTCCTGACTTTC. The entire variable domain, with the rest obtained from reference TRBV27 and TRBJ2-6, is as follows: EAQVTQNPRYLITVTGKKLTVTCSQNMNHEYMSWYRQDPGLGLRQIYYSMNVEVTDKGDVPEGYKVSRKEKRNFPLILESPSPNQTSLYFCASSLSPTEGAGANVLTFGAGSRLTVL.

The chain recombines TRBV5-1 with TRBJ2-2; 12 bases line up with TRBD2. The CDR3 is 19 residues long. Trimming took 0 bases from V and 0 from J; bases not matched to a gene: 6. Germline CDR1 and CDR2: SGHRS and YFSETQ. The CDR3 nucleotides are TGCGCCAGCAGCTTGGCAGGACTAGCGGGATTCGCGAACACCGGGGAGCTGTTTTTT. It specifies CASSLAGLAGFANTGELFF.

The CDR3 nucleotides read TGCGCCAGCAGCTTGGCCTGGCAGGGTCGCGACAATGAGCAGTTCTTC. Amino acids: CASSLAWQGRDNEQFF. This rearrangement joins TRBV5-1 to TRBJ2-1; D is possibly TRBD1 (5 bases). Germline V gives CDR1 SGHRS, CDR2 YFSETQ. V dropped 0 bases and J dropped 5 bases, with 15 bases sitting between them. This CDR3 is 16 amino acids long. Full variable domain (remainder filled in from reference TRBV5-1 and TRBJ2-1): KAGVTQTPRYLIKTRGQQVTLSCSPISGHRSVSWYQQTPGQGLQFLFEYFSETQRNKGNFPGRFSGRQFSNSRSEMNVSTLELGDSALYLCASSLAWQGRDNEQFFGPGTRLTVL.

The chain combines TRBV28 with TRBJ1-2, with 12 positions matching TRBD1. V was pared by 1 base and J by 2 bases, with 2 bases of the junction left unmatched. The CDR3 is made up of 16 amino acids. Germline V gives CDR1 MDHEN, CDR2 SYDVKM. The DNA of the CDR3 is TGTGCCAGCAGTTTATTTGGGACAGGGGGCAACTATGGCTACACCTTC. Encoded protein: CASSLFGTGGNYGYTF.

This rearrangement joins TRBV19 to TRBJ1-5; D is uncertain. Germline CDR1 LNHDA, CDR2 SQIVND (reference sequence). This CDR3 is 14 amino acids long. Trimming shortened V by 1 base and J by 3 bases, and 7 bases separated the two germline ends. CDR3 residues: CASSIVANNQPQHF. The CDR3 nucleotides are TGTGCCAGTAGTATAGTGGCAAACAATCAGCCCCAGCATTTT.

The chain carries TRBV10-3 and TRBJ2-1, with 14 bases matching TRBD2. The CDR3 covers 16 residues. The J segment lost 6 bases and the V segment lost 6 bases, leaving 7 bases of the junction unmatched. Germline values: CDR1 ENHRY, CDR2 SYGVKD. CDR3 sequence: CAIRPGLAGGLNEQFF. In nucleotides, the CDR3 is TGTGCCATCAGGCCCGGACTAGCGGGAGGCCTCAATGAGCAGTTCTTC.

The chain has TRBV3-1 (or the pseudogene TRBV3-2) and TRBJ2-1; D is unresolved. Trimming removed 0 bases from V and 7 bases from J, with 4 bases in between. This CDR3 region has 12 residues. Germline CDR1 LGHDT, CDR2 YNNKEL (reference sequence). DNA for the CDR3: TGTGCCAGCAGCCAAGACTTTAATGAGCAGTTCTTC. Translated: CASSQDFNEQFF.

The chain recombines TRBV7-9 with TRBJ1-2; D is unclear. V was pared by 5 bases and J by 3 bases, with 10 bases between. Per germline, CDR1 SEHNR and CDR2 FQNEAQ (reference sequence). CDR3 length: 13 amino acids. CDR3 loop: CASSQSSHYGYTF. The CDR3 nucleotides read TGTGCCAGCAGCCAGTCCTCCCACTATGGCTACACCTTC. Full variable domain (missing parts from reference TRBV7-9 and TRBJ1-2): DTGVSQNPRHKITKRGQNVTFRCDPISEHNRLYWYRQTLGQGPEFLTYFQNEAQLEKSRLLSDRFSAERPKGSFSTLEIQRTEQGDSAMYLCASSQSSHYGYTFGSGTRLTVV.

The chain carries TRBV10-1 and TRBJ1-2; 7 bases map to TRBD1. The CDR3 runs 13 residues. V dropped 2 bases and J dropped 4; count of bases not matched to a gene: 1. Per the germline V gene, CDR1 is WNHNN and CDR2 is SYGVQD (reference sequence). The CDR3, as DNA: TGCGCCAGCAGTGAGGGGACAGTCTATGGCTACACCTTC. It encodes CASSEGTVYGYTF.

This clone is termed medium-sized. The chain joins TRBV10-3 to TRBJ2-3; 7 bases fit TRBD1. This CDR3 has 14 residues. Germline loops: CDR1 ENHRY, CDR2 SYGVKD. V shed 11 bases, J shed 5 bases, and the junction held 13 bases outside the gene matches. CDR3 residues: CAVSGTVEVDTQYF. As DNA, the CDR3 is TGTGCCGTCTCCGGGACAGTAGAAGTAGATACGCAGTATTTT.

The CDR3 DNA reads as TGTGCCAGCTCGCGAGTGGGACAGGACCCAAACATTCAGTACTTC. Its translation: CASSRVGQDPNIQYF. The chain links TRBV18 to TRBJ2-4, with TRBD1 identical over 8 bases. The V gene end was trimmed by 6 bases and the J gene end by 6 bases; junction bases not matched to a gene: 10. The germline CDR1 and CDR2 sequences are KGHSH and LQKENI. This CDR3 spans 15 amino acids. Full variable domain (rest looked up from reference TRBV18 and TRBJ2-4): NAGVMQNPRHLVRRRGQEARLRCSPMKGHSHVYWYRQLPEEGLKFMVYLQKENIIDESGMPKERFSAEFPKEGPSILRIQQVVRGDSAAYFCASSRVGQDPNIQYFGAGTRLSVL.

V and J are TRBV3-1 (or the pseudogene TRBV3-2) and TRBJ2-7; D possibly corresponds to TRBD2 (7 bases). Trimming shortened V by 4 bases and J by 6 bases, and 22 bases separated the two germline ends. The CDR3 consists of 16 residues. The germline CDR1 and CDR2 sequences are LGHDT and YNNKEL (reference sequence). DNA for the CDR3: TGTGCCAGCAGCCCCCGGCGAGGGAGGGGGAAGAGCGAGCAGTACTTC. It is translated as CASSPRRGRGKSEQYF.

The chain combines TRBV6-5 with TRBJ2-5, with a possible D match to TRBD1 (6 bases). This CDR3 spans 14 amino acids. V lost 8 bases to trimming and J lost 5 bases, with 18 bases between them. Germline-derived CDR1 and CDR2 are MNHEY and SVGAGI. This CDR3 is CASLPRGRGETQYF. CDR3 sequence (DNA): TGTGCCAGCCTCCCTAGGGGCAGGGGCGAGACCCAGTACTTC.

The chain has TRBV28 and TRBJ2-3, with TRBD1 matching over 12 bases. In germline, CDR1 is MDHEN, CDR2 SYDVKM. Trimming removed 3 bases from V and 8 bases from J; junction bases left unmatched: 6. The CDR3 is made up of 15 amino acids. CDR3 sequence reads: CASSFGGQGAGTQYF. The CDR3 nucleotides read TGTGCCAGCAGTTTCGGGGGACAGGGGGCTGGTACGCAGTATTTT.